This T cell receptor beta chain was observed in a study of beta chain features in type 1 diabetes. Expressed TCRB transcripts got sequenced, as all isolated RNA was reverse transcribed. Data came from immunoSEQ multiplex PCR; TCRdb stores just in-frame clones and leaves some out. Of around 360,000 clones listed, around 12% are singletons. Regarding the study as a whole: Insertions at VDJ junctions were less frequent in type 1 diabetes patients. These patients also deleted more nucleotides at the same junctions. Patients with Type 1 diabetes showed moderately but significantly shorter TCRB CDR3s in all four CD4+ subsets.

The single heparinised draw taken from each donor contained about 100 mL of blood on average. In all sorted populations, purity surpassed 95%. Trimming shortened V by 3 bases and J by 10 bases, and 19 bases separated the two germline ends. This CDR3 has 15 amino acids. CDR1 is SEHNR and CDR2 is FQNEAQ in the germline V gene (reference sequence). Of note for this clone: Antigen: not known.

Material: naive CD4+ T cells from blood. This sequence originates from a woman under 30 with type 1 diabetes. The chain links TRBV7-9 to TRBJ2-1, with D maybe TRBD1 (6 bases). This CDR3 reads CASSFGQAGAWEQFF. DNA of the CDR3: TGTGCCAGCAGCTTTGGGCAAGCAGGGGCCTGGGAGCAGTTCTTC.